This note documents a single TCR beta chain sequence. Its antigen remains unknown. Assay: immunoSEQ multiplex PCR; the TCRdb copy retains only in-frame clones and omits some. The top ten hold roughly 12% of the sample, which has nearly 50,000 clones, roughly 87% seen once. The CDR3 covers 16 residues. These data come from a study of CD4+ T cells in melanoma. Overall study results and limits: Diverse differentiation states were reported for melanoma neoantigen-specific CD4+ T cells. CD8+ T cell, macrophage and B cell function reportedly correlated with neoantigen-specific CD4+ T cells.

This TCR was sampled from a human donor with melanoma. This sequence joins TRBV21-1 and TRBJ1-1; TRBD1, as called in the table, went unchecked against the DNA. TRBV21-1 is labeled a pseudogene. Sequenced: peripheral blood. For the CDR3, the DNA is TGTGCCAGCAGCAAAGAGGACAGGGGGCTGGGCACTGAAGCTTTCTTT. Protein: CASSKEDRGLGTEAFF.